This T cell receptor (beta chain) comes out of a study of T cells after yellow fever vaccination. Study at large: Low-cell-number fractions were prepared with SMART-Seq v4 Ultra Low Input.

5'RACE template switching produced TCR cDNA carrying a universal primer site and UMIs. TCRdb passed the 5' RACE reads through MiXCR, listing each CDR3 protein once. The data contain 99,000 or so distinct CDR3 sequences, around 5.5% of them singletons. This clonotype was seen only a few times. Its antigen is unknown. Overall study results and limits: Only a small proportion of the clonotypes turned up in both the CD4 and the CD8 compartments, likely arising from convergent recombination.

V lost 1 base to trimming and J lost 1 base, with 14 bases between them. Germline values: CDR1 SGHRS, CDR2 YFSETQ. CDR3 length: 17 amino acids. The starting material was CD8+ T cells sorted from PBMCs, obtained 10 days after the yellow fever booster vaccination. The V and J genes are TRBV5-1 and TRBJ2-2; a weak D match, TRBD1 (6 bases). This sequence originates from a man aged 18 to 30 who received the YFV17D yellow fever vaccine. The CDR3 DNA follows: TGCGCCAGCAGCTTGCATTGGACAGCCCTGAACACCGGGGAGCTGTTTTTT. Its protein is CASSLHWTALNTGELFF.